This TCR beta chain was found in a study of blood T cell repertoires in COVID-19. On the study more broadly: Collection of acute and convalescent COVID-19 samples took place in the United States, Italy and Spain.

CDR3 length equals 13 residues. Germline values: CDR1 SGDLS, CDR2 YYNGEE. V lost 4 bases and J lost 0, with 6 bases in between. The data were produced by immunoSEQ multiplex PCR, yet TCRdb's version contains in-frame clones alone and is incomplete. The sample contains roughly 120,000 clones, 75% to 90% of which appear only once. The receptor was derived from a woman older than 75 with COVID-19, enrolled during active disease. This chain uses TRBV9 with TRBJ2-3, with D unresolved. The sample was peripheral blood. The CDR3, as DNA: TGTGCCAGCAGCCAAATCAGCACAGATACGCAGTATTTT. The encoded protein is CASSQISTDTQYF.